This T cell receptor beta chain was obtained from a study of cytomegalovirus exposure and HLA in healthy donors. Germline values: CDR1 LGHNT, CDR2 FRNRAP. This CDR3 comprises 15 residues. Between the trimmed V and J ends, which lost 0 bases and 0 bases, there was a span of 5 bases. A single count supports this clone. The PCR employed 60 Vbeta primers together with 13 Jbeta primers. Libraries were prepared by immunoSEQ multiplex PCR; TCRdb keeps only in-frame clonotypes and omits some of them. The sample includes 30,000 to 35,000 clones, 75% to 85% of them seen just once. Sequenced material: PBMCs. This sequence originates from a woman younger than 35 in good health and CMV-seronegative. V is TRBV12-5 and J is TRBJ1-4, with no clear D. The CDR3 DNA reads TGTGCTAGTGGTTTGGTACACACAACTAATGAAAAACTGTTTTTT. Translating it yields CASGLVHTTNEKLFF.